Below are 6 T cell receptor beta chains sequenced from a single sample in a study of identical twins. Via MiXCR, TCRdb re-called the 5' RACE reads, giving one row per CDR3 protein. Here the sample spans 1.5 million to 2 million distinct CDR3 sequences, less than 40% being singletons. The sequenced material came from cord blood. These receptors were collected from a newborn girl in good health.

The J gene is TRBJ2-1, the V gene TRBV2; D is unresolved. The closer fit of TRBJ2-7 to the DNA end suggests the J call may be wrong. The CDR3 totals 15 residues. Germline V CDR1 and CDR2: SNHLY, FYNNEI. The CDR3 bases are TGTGCCAGCAACCCCTGGTCCGGCACATACAATGAGCAGTACTTC. Translation: CASNPWSGTYNEQYF.

The chain employs TRBV6-1 and TRBJ1-5; the D is unclear. V was clipped by 0 bases and J by 0 bases, with 9 bases between them. There are 16 residues in the CDR3. Germline lookup yields CDR1 MNHNS and CDR2 SASEGT. The CDR3, as DNA: TGTGCCAGCAGTGAAGCGCTTCGGGGTAGCAATCAGCCCCAGCATTTT. The encoded protein is CASSEALRGSNQPQHF.

In its sample, this clonotype was seen a few times. The chain uses TRBV7-2 and TRBJ2-7, with unresolved D. Trimming removed 2 bases from V and 6 bases from J, with 5 bases in between. Germline-derived CDR1 and CDR2 are SGHTA and FQGNSA. The CDR3 totals 11 residues. The CDR3 coding sequence is TGTGCCAGCAGCTTACATCTCGAGCAGTACTTC. The encoded protein is CASSLHLEQYF.

V gene TRBV7-2 combines with J gene TRBJ1-2; 8 bases agree with TRBD1. Per the germline V gene, CDR1 is SGHTA and CDR2 is FQGNSA. The V segment lost 1 base and the J segment 4 bases; nucleotides outside the gene matches: 8. This CDR3 region has 16 residues. Here the CDR3 DNA reads TGTGCCAGCAGCTTAGACTCAGGGGGCGCAGGCTATGGCTACACCTTC. This codes for CASSLDSGGAGYGYTF.

In regard to this clonotype: Germline and junction disagree at one end, which may indicate a read error. The chain joins TRBV7-2 to TRBJ1-5; 9 bases are a match to TRBD1. The CDR3 is made up of 16 amino acids. CDR1 is SGHTA, CDR2 FQGNSA, per germline. The CDR3 loop reads CASSPGHGTGSQPQRF. Written as DNA, the CDR3 is TGTGCCAGCAGCCCAGGCCACGGGACAGGGAGTCAGCCCCAGCGTTTT.

The chain has TRBV2 and TRBJ1-4, with D perhaps matching TRBD1 (5 bases). The V end was cut by 2 bases, the J end by 0 bases, with 13 bases between. Germline CDR1 reads SNHLY; CDR2 reads FYNNEI. The CDR3 extends over 17 amino acids. CDR3: CASSENPTGATNEKLFF. CDR3 sequence (DNA): TGTGCCAGCAGTGAAAATCCCACAGGCGCAACTAATGAAAAACTGTTTTTT.